This T cell receptor (beta chain) derives from a study of shared clonotypes between healthy human individuals. The CDR3 is made up of 16 amino acids. V lost 5 bases and J lost 0; bases outside the gene matches: 6. Germline loops: CDR1 LNHDA, CDR2 SQIVND (reference sequence). The donors were all Caucasian adults (living in Nashville, Tennessee). The sequenced material, unsorted PBMC DNA, was run on ten immunoSEQ deep assay plates. In the study's own analysis: Owing to the provision of junction-only sequences devoid of quality scores by immunoSEQ, filtering differed. The protocol was immunoSEQ multiplex PCR, while the TCRdb copy is restricted to in-frame clones and leaves out a portion. The V and J calls and the clone size are those of that table, but D and trimming were determined from the DNA. This repertoire shows fewer than 600,000 clones, around 75% found once; its top ten account for over 10%.

The receptor comes from a woman aged 40 to 55 in good health. Some clones in this sample may be carry-over from other donors' samples. This chain uses TRBV19 with TRBJ1-3; 8 positions agree with TRBD1. The sequencing sample was made of PBMCs. CDR3: CASSLRQGSSGNTIYF. In DNA, the CDR3 is TGTGCCAGTAGTCTTCGACAGGGGAGCTCTGGAAACACCATATATTTT.